One T cell receptor beta chain is described in this entry. Its antigen is still unknown. The data were obtained in a study of CD8 T cells in Susac syndrome. General study findings and limits: Clonal expansion was not seen in any Susac syndrome CD4+ T cell repertoire. A relatively small number of individuals underwent TCR sequencing and HLA analysis.

A quantity of about 0.5 to 1 ug RNA underwent reverse transcription using random hexamers. Amplification of TCR beta CDR3 used immunoSEQ multiplex PCR across 54 Vbeta and 13 Jbeta. MiXCR, run by TCRdb on the immunoSEQ multiplex PCR reads, gives a single entry per CDR3 protein. The sample consists of over 150,000 distinct CDR3 sequences, about 96% of them appearing once. Germline V lookup: CDR1 SGHAT, CDR2 FQNNGV. Trimming removed 5 bases at V and 4 bases at J, with 11 bases between. CDR3 length equals 13 residues. V and J are TRBV11-2 and TRBJ2-5; D may match TRBD1 or TRBD2 (6 bases each). The specimen sequenced was CD4+ T cells from PBMCs. This sequence originates from a human donor with Susac syndrome. The CDR3 sequence: CASSPGARETQYF. CDR3 sequence (DNA): TGTGCCAGCAGCCCGGGGGCTCGAGAGACCCAGTACTTC. The variable domain in full, completed from reference TRBV11-2 and TRBJ2-5, reads EAGVAQSPRYKIIEKRQSVAFWCNPISGHATLYWYQQILGQGPKLLIQFQNNGVVDDSQLPKDRFSAERLKGVDSTLKIQPAKLEDSAVYLCASSPGARETQYFGPGTRLLVL.